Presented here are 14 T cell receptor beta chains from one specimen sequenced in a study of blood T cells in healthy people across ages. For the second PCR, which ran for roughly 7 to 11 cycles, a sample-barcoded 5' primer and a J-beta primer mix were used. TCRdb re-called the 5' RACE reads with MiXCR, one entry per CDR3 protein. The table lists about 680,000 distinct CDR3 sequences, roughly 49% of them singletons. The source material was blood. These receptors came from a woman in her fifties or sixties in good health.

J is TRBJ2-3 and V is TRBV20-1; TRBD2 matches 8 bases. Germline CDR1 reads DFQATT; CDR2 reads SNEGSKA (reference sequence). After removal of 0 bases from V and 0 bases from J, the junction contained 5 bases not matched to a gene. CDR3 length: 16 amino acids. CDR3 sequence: CSARDRGRQSTDTQYF. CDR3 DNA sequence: TGCAGTGCTAGAGATCGCGGGAGGCAAAGCACAGATACGCAGTATTTT.

The CDR3 loop is CASSQTPGLDTEAFF. DNA for the CDR3: TGCGCCAGCAGCCAAACCCCGGGCTTAGATACTGAAGCTTTCTTT. V and J are TRBV4-1 and TRBJ1-1; no clear D gene. Germline CDR1 is MGHRA and CDR2 is YSYEKL. This CDR3 comprises 15 residues. V was shortened by 2 bases and J by 5 bases, with 15 bases between the two germline ends.

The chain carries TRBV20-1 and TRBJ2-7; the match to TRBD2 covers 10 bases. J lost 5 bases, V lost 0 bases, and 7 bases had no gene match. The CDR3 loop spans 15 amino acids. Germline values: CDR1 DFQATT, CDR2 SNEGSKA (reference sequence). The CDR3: CSARDSSGSGDEQYF. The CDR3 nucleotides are TGCAGTGCTAGAGACTCTAGCGGGAGCGGGGACGAGCAGTACTTC.

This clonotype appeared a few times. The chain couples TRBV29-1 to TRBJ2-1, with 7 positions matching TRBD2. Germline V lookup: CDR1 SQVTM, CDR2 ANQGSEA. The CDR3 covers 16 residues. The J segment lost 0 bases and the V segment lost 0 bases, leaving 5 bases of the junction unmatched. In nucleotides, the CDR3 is TGCAGCGTTGAAGATCGGGGCGGGAGCTCCTACAATGAGCAGTTCTTC. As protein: CSVEDRGGSSYNEQFF.

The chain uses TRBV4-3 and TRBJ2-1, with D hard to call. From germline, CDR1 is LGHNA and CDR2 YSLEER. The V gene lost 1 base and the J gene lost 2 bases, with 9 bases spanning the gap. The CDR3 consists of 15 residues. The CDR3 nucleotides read TGCGCCAGCAGCCAAGCTGCGGACCCCTACAATGAGCAGTTCTTC. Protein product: CASSQAADPYNEQFF.

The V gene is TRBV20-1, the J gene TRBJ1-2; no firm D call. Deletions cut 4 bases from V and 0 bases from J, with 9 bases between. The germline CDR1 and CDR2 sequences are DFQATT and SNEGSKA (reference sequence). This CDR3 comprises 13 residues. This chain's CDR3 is CSAKSDSNYGYTF. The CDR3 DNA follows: TGCAGTGCTAAATCGGACTCTAACTATGGCTACACCTTC.

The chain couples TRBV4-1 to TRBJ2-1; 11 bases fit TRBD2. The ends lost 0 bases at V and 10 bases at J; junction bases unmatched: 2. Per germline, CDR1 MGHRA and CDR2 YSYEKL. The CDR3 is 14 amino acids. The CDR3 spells CASSQDRTSGEQFF. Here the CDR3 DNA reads TGCGCCAGCAGCCAAGACCGGACTAGCGGGGAGCAGTTCTTC.

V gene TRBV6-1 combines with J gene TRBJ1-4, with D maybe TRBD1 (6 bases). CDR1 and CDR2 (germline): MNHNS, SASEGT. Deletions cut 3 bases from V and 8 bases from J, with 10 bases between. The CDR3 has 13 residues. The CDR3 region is CASSDRGPEKLFF. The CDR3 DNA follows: TGTGCCAGCAGTGATCGGGGGCCAGAAAAACTGTTTTTT.

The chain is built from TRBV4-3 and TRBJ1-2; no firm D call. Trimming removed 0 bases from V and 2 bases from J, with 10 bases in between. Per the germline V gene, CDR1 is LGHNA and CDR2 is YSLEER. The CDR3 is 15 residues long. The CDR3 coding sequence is TGCGCCAGCAGCCAAGAGTACGGATACAACTATGGCTACACCTTC. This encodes CASSQEYGYNYGYTF.

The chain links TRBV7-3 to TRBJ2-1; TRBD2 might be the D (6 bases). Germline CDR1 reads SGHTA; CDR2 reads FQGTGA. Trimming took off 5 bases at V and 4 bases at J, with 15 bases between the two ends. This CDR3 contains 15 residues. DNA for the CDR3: TGTGCCAGCAGCCCCCTAGCGACCCGGTACAATGAGCAGTTCTTC. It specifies CASSPLATRYNEQFF.

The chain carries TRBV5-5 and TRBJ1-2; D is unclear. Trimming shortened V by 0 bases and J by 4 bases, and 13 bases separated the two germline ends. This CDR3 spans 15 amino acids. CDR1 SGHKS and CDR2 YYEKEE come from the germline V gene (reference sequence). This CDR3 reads CASSLVTDFAYGYTF. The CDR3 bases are TGTGCCAGCAGCTTGGTTACAGACTTCGCCTATGGCTACACCTTC.

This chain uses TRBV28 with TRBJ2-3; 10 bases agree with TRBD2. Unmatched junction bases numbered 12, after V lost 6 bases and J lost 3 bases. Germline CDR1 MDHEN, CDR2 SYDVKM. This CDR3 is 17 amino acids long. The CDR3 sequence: CASSPGLAGAWTDTQYF. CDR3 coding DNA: TGTGCCAGCAGCCCTGGCCTAGCGGGAGCGTGGACAGATACGCAGTATTTT.

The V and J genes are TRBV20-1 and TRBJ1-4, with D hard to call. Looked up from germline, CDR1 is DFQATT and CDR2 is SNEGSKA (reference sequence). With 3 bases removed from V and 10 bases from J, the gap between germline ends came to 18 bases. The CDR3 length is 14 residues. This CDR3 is CSARGFGDKGKLFF. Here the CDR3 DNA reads TGCAGTGCTAGGGGATTCGGGGATAAGGGAAAACTGTTTTTT.

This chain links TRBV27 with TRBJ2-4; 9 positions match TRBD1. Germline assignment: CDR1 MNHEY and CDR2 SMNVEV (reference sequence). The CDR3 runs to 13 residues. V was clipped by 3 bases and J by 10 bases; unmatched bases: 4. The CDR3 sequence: CASSLGQGGIQYF. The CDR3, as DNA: TGTGCCAGCAGTTTGGGACAGGGTGGAATTCAGTACTTC.